A selection of T cell receptor beta chains follows, all from one sample in a study of spatial heterogeneity in lung cancer. Using its own MiXCR run on the 5' RACE reads, TCRdb lists one record per CDR3 protein. The repertoire holds approximately 82,000 distinct CDR3 sequences, with around 12% as singletons. Specimen: PBMCs, collected at surgery. Receptors were obtained from a male donor with early-stage non-small cell lung cancer. Each CDR3 is given with its conserved first and last residue. D genes are given only for firm matches. Rows may omit the clone size; those that give it use once, few, many or a size class.

>15|TRBV29-1|TRBD1|TRBJ2-7|.
TGCAGCGTAACAGGGGGCGAGGCGGGCCTCCACGAGCAGTACTTC
CSVTGGEAGLHEQYF
>14|TRBV20-1|.|TRBJ2-5|many
TGCGGATCCTCGGCAGGGGGGTTACAAGAGACCCAGTACTTC
CGSSAGGLQETQYF
>15|TRBV14|.|TRBJ2-5|many
TGTGCCAGCAGCCAAGCTAGCGAAGCCCAAGAGACCCAGTACTTC
CASSQASEAQETQYF
>14|TRBV12-3/TRBV12-4|TRBD1|TRBJ1-3|many
TGTGCCAGCATACGGGACAGGGGTGGAAACACCATATATTTT
CASIRDRGGNTIYF
>13|TRBV6-6|.|TRBJ1-2|.
TGTGCCAGCACTCGAGGGGAGGTTTTGGGCTACACCTTC
CASTRGEVLGYTF
>16|TRBV25-1|TRBD1|TRBJ2-3|.
TGTGCCAGCAGTGAGGACCGGGACAGGGGGCAAGATACGCAGTATTTT
CASSEDRDRGQDTQYF
>13|TRBV6-1|TRBD1|TRBJ1-1|many
TGTGCCAGCAGGGCTACAGGGGACACTGAAGCTTTCTTT
CASRATGDTEAFF
>15|TRBV19|.|TRBJ2-5|few
TGTGCCAGTAGTCTCGGCCCCGGAGGTAGGGAGACCCAGTACTTC
CASSLGPGGRETQYF
>16|TRBV19|.|TRBJ2-2|.
TGTGCCAGTAAAAATGTGGGGTTTCGAAACACCGGGGAGCTGTTTTTT
CASKNVGFRNTGELFF
>13|TRBV29-1|.|TRBJ1-4|few
TGCAGCGCCGGAGGGCAGACTAATGAAAAACTGTTTTTT
CSAGGQTNEKLFF
>13|TRBV2|.|TRBJ2-1|few
TGTGCCAGCAGTGAATACCTTTACAATGAGCAGTTCTTC
CASSEYLYNEQFF
>12|TRBV7-9|.|TRBJ1-1|.
TGTGCCAGCAGCTTAGGGAGCACTGAAGCTTTCTTT
CASSLGSTEAFF
>15|TRBV5-1|.|TRBJ1-2|few
TGCGCCAGCAGCCCCAGGGCTGGGGGAGTCTATGGCTACACCTTC
CASSPRAGGVYGYTF
>14|TRBV20-1|TRBD1|TRBJ1-5|many
TGCAGTGCGGGTACTACAGGGGGCAATCAGCCCCAGCATTTT
CSAGTTGGNQPQHF
>15|TRBV5-1|.|TRBJ1-5|.
TGCGCCAGCAGCTTGGAACCGGGGCGCAGTCAGCCCCAGCATTTT
CASSLEPGRSQPQHF
>14|TRBV4-2|TRBD1|TRBJ1-3|many
TGTGCCAGCAGCCCGGGACAGGGGGCTAACACCATATATTTT
CASSPGQGANTIYF
>16|TRBV9|TRBD1|TRBJ2-7|few
TGTGCCAGCAGCGCTAACCCTGGGACAGGGAGAAACGAGCAGTACTTC
CASSANPGTGRNEQYF
>14|TRBV20-1|TRBD2|TRBJ2-3|.
TGCAGTGCTGGGGGCGGCGGGAGGGAAGGGACGCAGTATTTT
CSAGGGGREGTQYF
>13|TRBV24-1|.|TRBJ2-5|.
TGTGCCACCAGTGATTCCTACCAAGAGACCCAGTACTTC
CATSDSYQETQYF
>13|TRBV11-2|.|TRBJ2-5|few
TGTGCCAGCAGCTTACTCCAGAAAGAGACCCAGTACTTC
CASSLLQKETQYF
>13|TRBV5-1|TRBD1|TRBJ1-1|few
TGCGCCAGCAGCGGGACAGGGGGTCGTGGAGCTTTCTTT
CASSGTGGRGAFF
>14|TRBV30|TRBD1|TRBJ1-2|few
TGTGCCTGGACTCCCGGGACAGGGACCTATGGCTACACCTTC
CAWTPGTGTYGYTF
>18|TRBV7-3|TRBD2|TRBJ2-1|.
TGTGCCAGCAGCCCCCAAACTAGCGGGGGGACCCTCTACAATGAGCAGTTCTTC
CASSPQTSGGTLYNEQFF
>13|TRBV2|.|TRBJ1-1|.
TGTGCCAGCAGTGGGACCTCGAACACTGAAGCTTTCTTT
CASSGTSNTEAFF
>16|TRBV19|TRBD1|TRBJ1-1|.
TGTGCCAGTAGTACCCATCGGGACAGGATGAACACTGAAGCTTTCTTT
CASSTHRDRMNTEAFF
>15|TRBV20-1|TRBD2|TRBJ2-1|few
TGCAGTGCCGCCACTAGCGGGAGGGCCTGGAATGAGCAGTTCTTC
CSAATSGRAWNEQFF
>15|TRBV20-1|TRBD1|TRBJ2-7|.
TGCAGTGCTAGAGCCGGGACAGGGAGGGCCTACGAGCAGTACTTC
CSARAGTGRAYEQYF
>13|TRBV11-2|.|TRBJ2-5|few
TGTGCCAGCAGCTTACCCTGGATGGAGACCCAGTACTTC
CASSLPWMETQYF
>13|TRBV12-3/TRBV12-4|.|TRBJ2-5|.
TGTGCCAGCAGCATAACTAGTCGAGAGACCCAGTACTTC
CASSITSRETQYF
>15|TRBV10-3|.|TRBJ1-6|many
TGTGCCATCAGTGAGGGACCCCACGAGAATTCACCCCTCCACTTT
CAISEGPHENSPLHF
>13|TRBV7-3|.|TRBJ2-2|.
TGTGCCAGCAGCCCCCTAGGTCCCGGGGAGCTGTTTTTT
CASSPLGPGELFF
>13|TRBV29-1|TRBD1|TRBJ1-6|few
TGCAGCGCCCGACAGGGAGAGAATTCACCCCTCCACTTT
CSARQGENSPLHF
>14|TRBV7-2|.|TRBJ1-4|few
TGTGCCAGCAGCTCCCGGGCTAGAGAGGAAAAACTGTTTTTT
CASSSRAREEKLFF
>15|TRBV20-1|.|TRBJ1-5|.
TGCAGTGCTAGAGATCCACCTGATAGCAATCAGCCCCAGCATTTT
CSARDPPDSNQPQHF
>14|TRBV27|.|TRBJ2-3|many
TGTGCCAGCAGTTTTATAGGGGATGGAGATACGCAGTATTTT
CASSFIGDGDTQYF